A selection of T cell receptor beta chains follows, all from one sample in a study of neurological immune-mediated disorders. TCRdb re-called the 5' RACE reads with MiXCR, one entry per CDR3 protein. The top ten hold 5% of the sample, which has 84,000 or so distinct CDR3 sequences, 13% seen once. The specimen sequenced was PBMCs. Receptors were obtained from a female donor with HTLV-1-associated myelopathy (HAM/TSP). Both conserved end residues are part of each CDR3. A D gene is named only where the DNA matches it firmly. Clone size is shown for a subset of rows, as once, few, many or a class of expanded clone.

d_call: .
cdr3_length: 16
j_call: TRBJ2-3
clone_size: many
v_call: TRBV5-4
cdr3_aa: CASSLAKRGSTDTQYF
cdr3_nt: TGTGCCAGCAGCTTGGCAAAACGAGGCAGCACAGATACGCAGTATTTT

d_call: .
cdr3_length: 13
j_call: TRBJ2-2
clone_size: many
v_call: TRBV11-2
cdr3_aa: CASSYRQHGELFF
cdr3_nt: TGTGCCAGCAGCTACCGACAGCACGGGGAGCTGTTTTTT

d_call: .
cdr3_length: 14
j_call: TRBJ2-5
clone_size: .
v_call: TRBV5-1
cdr3_aa: CASSQSRVQENQYF
cdr3_nt: TGCGCCAGCAGCCAGTCGCGGGTACAAGAGAACCAGTACTTC

d_call: .
cdr3_length: 14
j_call: TRBJ2-1
clone_size: many
v_call: TRBV5-1
cdr3_aa: CASSLVSGDNEQFF
cdr3_nt: TGCGCCAGCAGCTTGGTGTCAGGGGACAATGAGCAGTTCTTC

d_call: TRBD1
cdr3_length: 15
j_call: TRBJ2-7
clone_size: many
v_call: TRBV9
cdr3_aa: CASSVGGQGGYEQYF
cdr3_nt: TGTGCCAGCAGCGTAGGCGGACAGGGTGGCTACGAGCAGTACTTC

d_call: .
cdr3_length: 14
j_call: TRBJ1-1
clone_size: many
v_call: TRBV14
cdr3_aa: CASSVKPMNTEAFF
cdr3_nt: TGTGCCAGCAGCGTTAAACCTATGAACACTGAAGCTTTCTTT

d_call: TRBD1
cdr3_length: 14
j_call: TRBJ1-1
clone_size: many
v_call: TRBV25-1
cdr3_aa: CASSARGQGTEAFF
cdr3_nt: TGTGCCAGCAGTGCCCGGGGACAGGGGACTGAAGCTTTCTTT

d_call: .
cdr3_length: 14
j_call: TRBJ2-2
clone_size: once
v_call: TRBV7-7
cdr3_aa: CASNTDGAAGELFF
cdr3_nt: TGTGCTAGCAACACCGACGGGGCCGCCGGGGAGTTGTTTTTT

d_call: TRBD1
cdr3_length: 17
j_call: TRBJ2-7
clone_size: .
v_call: TRBV11-2
cdr3_aa: CASSFGLRDRPSYEQYF
cdr3_nt: TGTGCCAGCAGCTTCGGACTACGGGACAGGCCATCCTACGAGCAGTACTTC

d_call: .
cdr3_length: 18
j_call: TRBJ1-1
clone_size: many
v_call: TRBV27
cdr3_aa: CASSPFRRGANYLTEAFF
cdr3_nt: TGTGCCAGCAGCCCTTTTCGTAGGGGGGCCAACTACCTCACTGAAGCTTTCTTT

d_call: .
cdr3_length: 12
j_call: TRBJ2-2
clone_size: many
v_call: TRBV7-2
cdr3_aa: CASSSYTGELFF
cdr3_nt: TGTGCCAGCAGCTCCTACACCGGGGAGCTGTTTTTT

d_call: TRBD1
cdr3_length: 14
j_call: TRBJ1-2
clone_size: many
v_call: TRBV11-2
cdr3_aa: CASSSDRANYGYTF
cdr3_nt: TGTGCCAGCAGCTCGGACAGGGCTAACTATGGCTACACCTTC

d_call: TRBD1
cdr3_length: 15
j_call: TRBJ1-1
clone_size: many
v_call: TRBV5-4
cdr3_aa: CASSLRGPPSTEAFF
cdr3_nt: TGTGCCAGCAGCTTGAGGGGGCCCCCGAGTACTGAAGCTTTCTTT

d_call: .
cdr3_length: 14
j_call: TRBJ2-7
clone_size: many
v_call: TRBV10-1
cdr3_aa: CASSGSRERSEQYF
cdr3_nt: TGCGCCAGCAGTGGGAGCAGGGAAAGATCCGAGCAGTACTTC

d_call: .
cdr3_length: 14
j_call: TRBJ2-2
clone_size: many
v_call: TRBV19
cdr3_aa: CASKRRGQNGELFF
cdr3_nt: TGTGCCAGTAAACGGAGGGGGCAAAACGGGGAGCTGTTTTTT

d_call: .
cdr3_length: 14
j_call: TRBJ2-3
clone_size: many
v_call: TRBV10-3
cdr3_aa: CAISNRDATDTQYF
cdr3_nt: TGTGCCATCAGCAACCGGGACGCCACAGATACGCAGTATTTT

d_call: TRBD1
cdr3_length: 17
j_call: TRBJ2-6
clone_size: many
v_call: TRBV5-1
cdr3_aa: CASSATGGSSGANVLTF
cdr3_nt: TGCGCCAGCAGCGCGACAGGGGGAAGCTCTGGGGCCAACGTCCTGACTTTC

d_call: TRBD1
cdr3_length: 14
j_call: TRBJ2-7
clone_size: many
v_call: TRBV27
cdr3_aa: CASRIPGTGVRLLF
cdr3_nt: TGTGCCAGCAGAATTCCCGGGACAGGGGTAAGACTACTGTTC

d_call: .
cdr3_length: 14
j_call: TRBJ2-6
clone_size: many
v_call: TRBV6-1
cdr3_aa: CASSEGPGANVLTF
cdr3_nt: TGTGCCAGCAGTGAAGGCCCTGGGGCCAACGTCCTGACTTTC

d_call: .
cdr3_length: 13
j_call: TRBJ1-4
clone_size: many
v_call: TRBV29-1
cdr3_aa: CSVETATNEKLFF
cdr3_nt: TGCAGCGTTGAAACAGCAACTAATGAAAAACTGTTTTTT

d_call: .
cdr3_length: 15
j_call: TRBJ2-3
clone_size: many
v_call: TRBV20-1
cdr3_aa: CSALLGAANTDTQYF
cdr3_nt: TGCAGTGCTCTTCTTGGGGCAGCCAACACAGATACGCAGTATTTT

d_call: .
cdr3_length: 14
j_call: TRBJ1-1
clone_size: .
v_call: TRBV5-1
cdr3_aa: CASSYGHSNTEAFF
cdr3_nt: TGCGCCAGCAGCTACGGACATTCGAACACTGAAGCTTTCTTT

d_call: TRBD1
cdr3_length: 13
j_call: TRBJ1-1
clone_size: .
v_call: TRBV5-1
cdr3_aa: CASKQGAVTESFF
cdr3_nt: TGCGCCAGTAAACAGGGGGCTGTCACTGAATCTTTCTTT

d_call: .
cdr3_length: 14
j_call: TRBJ2-5
clone_size: many
v_call: TRBV5-6
cdr3_aa: CASSLVGVGETQYF
cdr3_nt: TGTGCCAGCAGCTTGGTAGGGGTGGGCGAGACCCAGTACTTC

d_call: TRBD1
cdr3_length: 17
j_call: TRBJ1-5
clone_size: many
v_call: TRBV28
cdr3_aa: CASKWDSLGGSNQPQHF
cdr3_nt: TGTGCCAGCAAATGGGACAGCCTAGGAGGTAGCAATCAGCCCCAGCATTTT

d_call: TRBD1
cdr3_length: 14
j_call: TRBJ2-7
clone_size: many
v_call: TRBV28
cdr3_aa: CASSHRGRSYEQYF
cdr3_nt: TGTGCCAGCAGTCACAGGGGCCGCTCCTACGAGCAGTACTTC

d_call: .
cdr3_length: 14
j_call: TRBJ1-1
clone_size: many
v_call: TRBV11-2
cdr3_aa: CASSPRQLNTEAFF
cdr3_nt: TGTGCCAGCAGCCCCCGACAGCTGAACACTGAAGCTTTCTTT

d_call: .
cdr3_length: 15
j_call: TRBJ2-3
clone_size: many
v_call: TRBV28
cdr3_aa: CASSLFGDLTDTQYF
cdr3_nt: TGTGCCAGCAGTTTATTCGGGGACCTCACAGATACGCAGTATTTT

d_call: TRBD2
cdr3_length: 14
j_call: TRBJ2-1
clone_size: many
v_call: TRBV5-1
cdr3_aa: CASSLVTSVYEQFF
cdr3_nt: TGCGCCAGCAGCTTGGTGACTAGCGTATATGAGCAGTTCTTC

d_call: TRBD1
cdr3_length: 15
j_call: TRBJ1-4
clone_size: .
v_call: TRBV5-1
cdr3_aa: CASSILGTVAEKLFF
cdr3_nt: TGCGCCAGCAGCATCCTCGGGACAGTTGCTGAAAAACTGTTTTTT

d_call: TRBD2
cdr3_length: 16
j_call: TRBJ2-1
clone_size: many
v_call: TRBV24-1
cdr3_aa: CATSDSTSGAYNEQFF
cdr3_nt: TGTGCCACCAGTGACTCGACTAGCGGGGCGTACAATGAGCAGTTCTTC

d_call: TRBD1
cdr3_length: 15
j_call: TRBJ2-7
clone_size: many
v_call: TRBV5-1
cdr3_aa: CASSPGQGALYEQYF
cdr3_nt: TGCGCCAGCAGCCCGGGACAGGGGGCTCTCTACGAGCAGTACTTC

d_call: TRBD1
cdr3_length: 16
j_call: TRBJ1-6
clone_size: many
v_call: TRBV4-1
cdr3_aa: CASSRGTGYLNSPLHF
cdr3_nt: TGCGCCAGCAGCCGAGGGACAGGCTACCTTAATTCACCCCTCCACTTT

d_call: .
cdr3_length: 24
j_call: TRBJ2-1
clone_size: .
v_call: TRBV7-9
cdr3_aa: CASSFYICSAVTSGGAQFLNEQFF
cdr3_nt: .

d_call: .
cdr3_length: 16
j_call: TRBJ2-1
clone_size: many
v_call: TRBV6-5
cdr3_aa: CASSYGGGAVYNEQFF
cdr3_nt: TGTGCCAGCAGTTACGGTGGGGGGGCCGTCTACAATGAGCAGTTCTTC

d_call: .
cdr3_length: 12
j_call: TRBJ2-4
clone_size: many
v_call: TRBV7-2
cdr3_aa: CASSLRKNIQYF
cdr3_nt: TGTGCCAGCAGCTTACGTAAAAACATTCAGTACTTC

d_call: TRBD1
cdr3_length: 14
j_call: TRBJ2-2
clone_size: many
v_call: TRBV6-2/TRBV6-3
cdr3_aa: CASSLEGAAGELFF
cdr3_nt: TGTGCCAGCAGTTTAGAGGGGGCGGCCGGGGAGCTGTTTTTT

d_call: .
cdr3_length: 14
j_call: TRBJ1-1
clone_size: many
v_call: TRBV5-1
cdr3_aa: CASSPDWGGGEAFF
cdr3_nt: TGCGCCAGCAGCCCCGACTGGGGGGGGGGTGAAGCTTTCTTT

d_call: TRBD1
cdr3_length: 13
j_call: TRBJ2-5
clone_size: .
v_call: TRBV20-1
cdr3_aa: CSAQPGTGKTQYF
cdr3_nt: TGCAGTGCTCAACCCGGGACAGGGAAGACCCAGTACTTC